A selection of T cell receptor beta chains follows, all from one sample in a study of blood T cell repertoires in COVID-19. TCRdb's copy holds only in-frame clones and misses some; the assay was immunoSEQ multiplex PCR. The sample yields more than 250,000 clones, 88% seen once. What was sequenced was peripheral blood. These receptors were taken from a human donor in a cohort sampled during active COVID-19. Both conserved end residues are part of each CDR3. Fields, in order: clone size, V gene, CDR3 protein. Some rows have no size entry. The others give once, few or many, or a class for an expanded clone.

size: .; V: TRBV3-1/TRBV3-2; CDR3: CASSSNRGRRRDEQFF
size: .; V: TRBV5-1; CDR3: CASSAGTATNEKLFF
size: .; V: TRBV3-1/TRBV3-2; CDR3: CASSSAGGRGEAFF
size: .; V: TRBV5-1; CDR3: CASSLSGALYEQYF
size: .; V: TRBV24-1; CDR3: CATSDSRLAGVGADTQYF
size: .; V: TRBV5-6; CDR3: CASSSGQGDQPQHF
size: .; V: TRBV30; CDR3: CAWSSRRGVRDTQYF
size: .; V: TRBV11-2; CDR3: CASSSSWGGEQYF
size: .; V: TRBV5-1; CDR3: CASTWGHEQYF
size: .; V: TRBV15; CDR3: CATSREGPGGPQHF
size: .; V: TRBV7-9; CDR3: CASSFLDRGVYGYTF
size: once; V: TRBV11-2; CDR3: CASSLDAQLTLHTYEQYF
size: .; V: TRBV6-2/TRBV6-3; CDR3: CASSLTAGLAGDGSYNEQFF
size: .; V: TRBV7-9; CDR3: CASSPGLAGGMTDTQYF
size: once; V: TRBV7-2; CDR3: CASSSGTGIGNTIYF
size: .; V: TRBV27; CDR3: CASSPRGQLTNEKLFF
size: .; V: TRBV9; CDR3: CASSPGLAGGYTDTQYF
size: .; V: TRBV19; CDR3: CASSDPTIRGTAANTGELFF
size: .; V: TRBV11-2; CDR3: CASRSIRRTAKNIQYF
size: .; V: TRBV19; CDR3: CASSMTSGLYEQYF
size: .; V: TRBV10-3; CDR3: CAISESKGDGYTF
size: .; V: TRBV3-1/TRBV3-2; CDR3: CASSQTGSSYNEQFF
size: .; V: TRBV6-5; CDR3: CASSYSRGTGTGYTF
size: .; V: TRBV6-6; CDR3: CASSVSVTEAFF
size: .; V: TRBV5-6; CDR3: CASSLTAYTEAFF
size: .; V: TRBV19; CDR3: CASSGQGNSYEQYF
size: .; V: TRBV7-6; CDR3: CASSLIGTENEQYF
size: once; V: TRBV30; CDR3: CAWSKLRQDTEAFF
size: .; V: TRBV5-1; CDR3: CASGDRNTGELFF
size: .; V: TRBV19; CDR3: CASSIVKQGAREQYF
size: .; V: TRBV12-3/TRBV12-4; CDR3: CASRDPGQGIHF
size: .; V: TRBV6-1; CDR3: CASSEGQSSGNTIYF
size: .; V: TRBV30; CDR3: CAWSLLGANNSPLHF
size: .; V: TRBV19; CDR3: CASSRAGGSDEQYF
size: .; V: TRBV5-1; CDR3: CASSLGGEQNEKLFF
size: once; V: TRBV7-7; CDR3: CASSPDRVTEAFF
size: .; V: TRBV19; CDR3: CASSIFFQGATSLQETQYF
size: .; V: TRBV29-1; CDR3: CSAREGGPGYEQYF
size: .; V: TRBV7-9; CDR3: CASGWRSNTEAFF
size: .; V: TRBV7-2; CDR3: CASSPQGQGRSYEQYF
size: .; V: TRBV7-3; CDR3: CASATQYNSPLHF
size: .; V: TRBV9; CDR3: CASSAMDRSDYEQYF
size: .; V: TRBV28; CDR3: CASSSALGQSLHF
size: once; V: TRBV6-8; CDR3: CASSYPSSTIISHSNQPQHF
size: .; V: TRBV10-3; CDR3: CATGGGPMNTEAFF
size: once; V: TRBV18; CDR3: CASSPRGGGETQYF
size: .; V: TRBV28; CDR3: CASSPLFGTDYEQYF
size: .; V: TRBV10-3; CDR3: CAISEAKDRGLRSSPLHF
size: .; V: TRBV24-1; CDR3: CATRQENQPQHF
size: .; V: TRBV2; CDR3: CASSPLRGTGRYEQYF
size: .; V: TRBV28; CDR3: CASSLSGTANSPLHF
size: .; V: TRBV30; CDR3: CAWSVRAEEKLFF
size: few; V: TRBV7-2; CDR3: CASSLETGDDGYTF